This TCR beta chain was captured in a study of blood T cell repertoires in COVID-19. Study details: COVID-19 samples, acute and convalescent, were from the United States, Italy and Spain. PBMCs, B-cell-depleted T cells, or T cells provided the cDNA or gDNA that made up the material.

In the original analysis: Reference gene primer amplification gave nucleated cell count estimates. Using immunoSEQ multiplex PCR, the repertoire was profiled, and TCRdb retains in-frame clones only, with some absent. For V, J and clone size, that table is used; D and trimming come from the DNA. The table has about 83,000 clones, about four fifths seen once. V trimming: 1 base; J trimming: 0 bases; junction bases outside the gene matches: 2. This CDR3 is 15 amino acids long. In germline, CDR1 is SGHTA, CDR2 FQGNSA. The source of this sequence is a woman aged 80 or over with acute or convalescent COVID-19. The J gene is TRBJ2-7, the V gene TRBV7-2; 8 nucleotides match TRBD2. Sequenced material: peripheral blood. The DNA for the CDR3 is TGTGCCAGCAGCTTAGGCGGGGGGACCTCCTACGAGCAGTACTTC. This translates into CASSLGGGTSYEQYF.